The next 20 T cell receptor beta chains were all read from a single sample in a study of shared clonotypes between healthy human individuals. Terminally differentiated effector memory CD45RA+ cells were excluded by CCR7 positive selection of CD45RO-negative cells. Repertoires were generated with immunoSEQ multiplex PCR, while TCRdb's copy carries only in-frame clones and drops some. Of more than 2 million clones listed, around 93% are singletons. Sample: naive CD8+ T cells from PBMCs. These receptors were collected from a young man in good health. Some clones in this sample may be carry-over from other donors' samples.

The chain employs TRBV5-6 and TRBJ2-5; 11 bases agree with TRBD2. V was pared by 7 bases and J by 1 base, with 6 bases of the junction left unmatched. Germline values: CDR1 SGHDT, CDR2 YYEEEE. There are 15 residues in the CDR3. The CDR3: CASLGLAGGQETQYF. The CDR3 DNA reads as TGTGCCAGCCTGGGGCTAGCGGGAGGCCAAGAGACCCAGTACTTC.

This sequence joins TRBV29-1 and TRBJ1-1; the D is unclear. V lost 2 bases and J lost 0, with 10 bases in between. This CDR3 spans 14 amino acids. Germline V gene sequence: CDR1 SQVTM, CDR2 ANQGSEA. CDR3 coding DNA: TGCAGCGTTGAATTTCTGTCCATGAACACTGAAGCTTTCTTT. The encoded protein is CSVEFLSMNTEAFF. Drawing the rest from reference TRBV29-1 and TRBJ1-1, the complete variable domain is SAVISQKPSRDICQRGTSLTIQCQVDSQVTMMFWYRQQPGQSLTLIATANQGSEATYESGFVIDKFPISRPNLTFSTLTVSNMSPEDSSIYLCSVEFLSMNTEAFFGQGTRLTVV.

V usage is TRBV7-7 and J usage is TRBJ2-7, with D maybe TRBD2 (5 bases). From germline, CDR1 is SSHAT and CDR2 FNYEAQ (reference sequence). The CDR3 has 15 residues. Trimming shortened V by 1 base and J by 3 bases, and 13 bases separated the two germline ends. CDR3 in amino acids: CASSLGPARVYEQYF. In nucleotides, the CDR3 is TGTGCCAGCAGCTTAGGTCCGGCGCGGGTCTACGAGCAGTACTTC. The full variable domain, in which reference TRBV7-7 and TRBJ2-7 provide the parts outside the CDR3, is GAGVSQSPRYKVTKRGQDVTLRCDPISSHATLYWYQQALGQGPEFLTYFNYEAQPDKSGLPSDRFSAERPEGSISTLTIQRTEQRDSAMYRCASSLGPARVYEQYFGPGTRLTVT.

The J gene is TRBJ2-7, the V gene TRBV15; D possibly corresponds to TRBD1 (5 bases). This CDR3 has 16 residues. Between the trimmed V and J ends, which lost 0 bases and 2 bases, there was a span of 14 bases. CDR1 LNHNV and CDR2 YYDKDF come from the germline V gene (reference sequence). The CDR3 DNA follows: TGTGCCACCAGCAGAGATATCCGGACACCAACCTACGAGCAGTACTTC. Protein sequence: CATSRDIRTPTYEQYF.

The CDR3 region is CASSPRDFFPYEQYF. CDR3 sequence (DNA): TGTGCCAGCAGTCCGAGGGACTTCTTTCCCTACGAGCAGTACTTC. This chain uses TRBV28 with TRBJ2-7; TRBD2 is a possible D gene (6 bases). Germline V gene sequence: CDR1 MDHEN, CDR2 SYDVKM. The CDR3 is 15 amino acids. V was trimmed by 5 bases and J by 2 bases, leaving 16 bases between them.

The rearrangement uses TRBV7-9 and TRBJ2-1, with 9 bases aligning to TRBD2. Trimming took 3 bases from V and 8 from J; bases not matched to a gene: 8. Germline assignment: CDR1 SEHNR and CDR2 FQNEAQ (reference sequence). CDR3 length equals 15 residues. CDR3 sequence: CASSFLVAGEDEQFF. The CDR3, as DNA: TGTGCCAGCAGCTTCCTTGTAGCGGGAGAGGATGAGCAGTTCTTC. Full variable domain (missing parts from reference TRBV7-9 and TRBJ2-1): DTGVSQNPRHKITKRGQNVTFRCDPISEHNRLYWYRQTLGQGPEFLTYFQNEAQLEKSRLLSDRFSAERPKGSFSTLEIQRTEQGDSAMYLCASSFLVAGEDEQFFGPGTRLTVL.

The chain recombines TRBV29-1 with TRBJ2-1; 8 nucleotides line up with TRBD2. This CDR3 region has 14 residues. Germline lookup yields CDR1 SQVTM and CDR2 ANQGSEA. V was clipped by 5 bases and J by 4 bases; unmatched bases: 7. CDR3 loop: CSVKTSGLYNEQFF. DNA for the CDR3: TGCAGCGTTAAAACTAGCGGCCTTTACAATGAGCAGTTCTTC.

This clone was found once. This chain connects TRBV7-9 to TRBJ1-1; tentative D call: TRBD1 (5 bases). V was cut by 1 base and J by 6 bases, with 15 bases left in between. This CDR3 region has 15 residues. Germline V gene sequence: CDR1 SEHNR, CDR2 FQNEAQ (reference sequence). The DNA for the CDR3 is TGTGCCAGCAGCTTAGGGACAACCAAGATGGCTGAAGCTTTCTTT. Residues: CASSLGTTKMAEAFF.

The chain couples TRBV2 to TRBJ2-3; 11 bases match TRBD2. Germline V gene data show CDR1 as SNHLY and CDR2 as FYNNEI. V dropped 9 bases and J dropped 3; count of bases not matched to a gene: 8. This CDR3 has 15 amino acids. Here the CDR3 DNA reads TGTGCCAGGCCAAACCTAGCGGGAGGTACAGATACGCAGTATTTT. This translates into CARPNLAGGTDTQYF. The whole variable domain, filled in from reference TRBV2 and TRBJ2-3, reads EPEVTQTPSHQVTQMGQEVILRCVPISNHLYFYWYRQILGQKVEFLVSFYNNEISEKSEIFDDQFSVERPDGSNFTLKIRSTKLEDSAMYFCARPNLAGGTDTQYFGPGTRLTVL.

CDR3: CASSLLGFSGNTIYF. The CDR3 DNA sequence: TGTGCCAGCAGTTTACTGGGCTTCTCTGGAAACACCATATATTTT. This chain links TRBV28 with TRBJ1-3; D gene ambiguous. The CDR3 length is 15 residues. The V gene's germline CDR1 is MDHEN and CDR2 SYDVKM. Trimming removed 2 bases at V and 0 bases at J, with 8 bases between.

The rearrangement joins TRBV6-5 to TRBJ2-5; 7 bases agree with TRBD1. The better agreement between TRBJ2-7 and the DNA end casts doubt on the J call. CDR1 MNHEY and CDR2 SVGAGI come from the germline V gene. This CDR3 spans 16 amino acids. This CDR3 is CASSYSTGLNTYEQYF. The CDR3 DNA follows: TGTGCCAGCAGTTACTCGACAGGGCTGAATACCTACGAGCAGTACTTC.

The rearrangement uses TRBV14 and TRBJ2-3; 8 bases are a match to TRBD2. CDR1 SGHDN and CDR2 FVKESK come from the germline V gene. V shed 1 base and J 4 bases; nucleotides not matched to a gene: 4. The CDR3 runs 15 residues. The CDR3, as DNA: TGTGCCAGCAGCCAAGTAGCGGGATTGGCAGATACGCAGTATTTT. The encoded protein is CASSQVAGLADTQYF.

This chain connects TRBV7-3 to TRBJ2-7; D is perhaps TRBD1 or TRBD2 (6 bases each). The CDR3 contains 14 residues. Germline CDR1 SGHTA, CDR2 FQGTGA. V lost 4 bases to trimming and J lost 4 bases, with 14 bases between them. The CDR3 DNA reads TGTGCCAGCAGCTCTCCGGGGGCGGGGTACGAGCAGTACTTC. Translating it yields CASSSPGAGYEQYF.

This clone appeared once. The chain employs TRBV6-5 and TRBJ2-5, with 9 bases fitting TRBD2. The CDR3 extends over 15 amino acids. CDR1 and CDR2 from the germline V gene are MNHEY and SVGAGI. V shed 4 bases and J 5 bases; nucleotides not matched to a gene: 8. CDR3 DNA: TGTGCCAGCAGTTCGCGGGAGGGCCCAGGGGAGACCCAGTACTTC. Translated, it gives CASSSREGPGETQYF.

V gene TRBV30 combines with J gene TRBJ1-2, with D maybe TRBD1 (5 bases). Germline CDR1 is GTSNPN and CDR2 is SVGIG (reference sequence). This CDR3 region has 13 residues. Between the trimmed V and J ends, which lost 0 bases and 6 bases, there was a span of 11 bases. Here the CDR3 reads CAWSVGTNNGYTF. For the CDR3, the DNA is TGTGCCTGGAGTGTAGGGACGAACAATGGCTACACCTTC. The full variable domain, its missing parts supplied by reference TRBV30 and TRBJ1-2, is SQTIHQWPATLVQPVGSPLSLECTVEGTSNPNLYWYRQAAGRGLQLLFYSVGIGQISSEVPQNLSASRPQDRQFILSSKKLLLSDSGFYLCAWSVGTNNGYTFGSGTRLTVV.

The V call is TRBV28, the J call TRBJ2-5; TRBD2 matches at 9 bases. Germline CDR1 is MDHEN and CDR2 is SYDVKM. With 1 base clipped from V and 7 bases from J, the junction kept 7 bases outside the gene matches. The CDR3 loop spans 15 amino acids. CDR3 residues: CASSLSGLAVGTQYF. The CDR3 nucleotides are TGTGCCAGCAGTTTATCGGGACTAGCAGTCGGGACCCAGTACTTC.

Here the CDR3 DNA reads TGTGCCAGCAGCTCGCCCCGGGGGCGAGAAAAACTGTTTTTT. It encodes CASSSPRGREKLFF. The J gene is TRBJ1-4, the V gene TRBV5-8; weak D call: TRBD1 (6 bases). The V end was cut by 3 bases, the J end by 8 bases, with 14 bases between. Germline V CDR1 and CDR2: SGHTS, YDEGEE. The CDR3 covers 14 residues.

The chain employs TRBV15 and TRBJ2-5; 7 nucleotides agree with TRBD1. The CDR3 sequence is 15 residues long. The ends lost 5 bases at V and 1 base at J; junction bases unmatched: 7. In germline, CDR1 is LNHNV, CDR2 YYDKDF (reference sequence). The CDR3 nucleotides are TGTGCCACCAGCGGTGACGGGACAGTCCAAGAGACCCAGTACTTC. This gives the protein CATSGDGTVQETQYF.

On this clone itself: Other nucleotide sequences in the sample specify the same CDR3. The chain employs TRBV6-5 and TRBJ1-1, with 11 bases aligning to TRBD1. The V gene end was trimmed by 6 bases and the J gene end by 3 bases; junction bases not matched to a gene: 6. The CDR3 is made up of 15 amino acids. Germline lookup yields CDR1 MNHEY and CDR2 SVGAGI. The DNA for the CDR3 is TGTGCCAGCAGGCGGGACAGGGGGTTGTACACTGAAGCTTTCTTT. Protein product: CASRRDRGLYTEAFF.

CDR3 bases: TGTGCCAGCAGTACAATTGGGACAGAGATTTACGAGCAGTACTTC. Translation: CASSTIGTEIYEQYF. This chain links TRBV6-1 with TRBJ2-7; 7 bases line up with TRBD1. The CDR3 covers 15 residues. The junction had 11 bases not matched to a gene; V was cut back by 5 bases and J by 4 bases. The germline CDR1 and CDR2 sequences are MNHNS and SASEGT.